The 19 T cell receptor beta chains given below trace back to one sample, sequenced in a study of tumor-infiltrating lymphocytes in primary liver carcinoma. Starting material for RNA and DNA co-extraction consisted of roughly 18-34 mg of unsorted bulk tissue. Priming with a constant-region primer yielded TCR beta cDNA from around 0.45 ug total RNA. Researchers made the TCR beta libraries by running three nested multiplex PCR rounds with slightly modified ARM-PCR. TRBV1-TRBV30 forward primers paired with a C-beta reverse primer drove the first two PCR rounds, approximately 11 cycles each. Via MiXCR, TCRdb re-called the multiplex PCR reads, giving one row per CDR3 protein. The table shows about 120,000 distinct CDR3 sequences, with nearly 70% occurring only once. Input material: tumor-adjacent normal liver tissue. The origin of the receptors is a woman aged 60 to 75 with primary liver carcinoma and hepatitis B virus infection.

V and J are TRBV7-8 and TRBJ1-5; D not resolved. CDR1 is SGHVS, CDR2 FQNEAQ, per germline. The V end lost 0 bases, the J end lost 3 bases, and 15 bases lay between the germline ends. The CDR3 runs to 17 residues. As DNA, the CDR3 is TGTGCCAGCAGCTTAGCCGCCAGACGACATCTCAATCAGCCCCAGCATTTT. Protein: CASSLAARRHLNQPQHF.

Concerning this clonotype itself: No conserved phenylalanine or tryptophan is present at the end of the CDR3, so a read error is the likely explanation. The chain recombines TRBV5-5 with TRBJ1-1; possible D gene TRBD1, 5 bases. The CDR3 is made up of 16 amino acids. Trimming took off 2 bases at V and 0 bases at J, with 14 bases between the two ends. CDR1 and CDR2 from the germline V gene are SGHKS and YYEKEE (reference sequence). The CDR3 region is CASSLKGWGLNTEAFL. The CDR3 DNA reads TGTGCCAGCAGCTTAAAAGGCTGGGGGTTGAACACTGAAGCTTTCCTT.

To note about this clonotype: The missing conserved phenylalanine or tryptophan at the end of this CDR3 makes a read error likely. V is TRBV6-6 and J is TRBJ2-6; D is unclear. Germline CDR1 is MNHNY and CDR2 is SVGAGI (reference sequence). CDR3 size: 13 residues. V was clipped by 5 bases and J by 3 bases, with 5 bases between them. The CDR3 reads CASSLHGANVLTS. The CDR3 DNA reads TGTGCCAGCAGTCTACATGGGGCCAACGTCCTGACTTCC.

This clonotype was seen many times. The chain's CDR3 is CASSTPEGSGRGDTQYF. The CDR3 coding sequence is TGTGCCAGCAGTACCCCGGAGGGGAGCGGGAGGGGAGATACGCAGTATTTT. This chain joins TRBV28 and TRBJ2-3; TRBD2 matches 10 bases. The CDR3 extends over 17 amino acids. The germline V gene encodes CDR1 MDHEN and CDR2 SYDVKM. V lost 5 bases, J lost 5 bases, and 13 bases stayed unmatched.

About this clonotype itself: This may arise from a read error, as a much more abundant clone is one base away. The chain employs TRBV5-4 and TRBJ2-5, with 10 bases lining up with TRBD2. V lost 4 bases to trimming and J lost 1 base; unmatched junction nucleotides: 13. The CDR3 is 18 amino acids. The germline V gene encodes CDR1 SGHNT and CDR2 YYREEE (reference sequence). For the CDR3, the DNA is TGTGCCAGCAGCCTCACCGGAGGACTAGCGGACCCCCAAGAGACCCAGTACTTC. Translating it yields CASSLTGGLADPQETQYF.

The gene calls are TRBV14 and TRBJ2-3; tentative D call: TRBD2 (5 bases). The CDR3 has 14 amino acids. The germline gives CDR1 SGHDN, CDR2 FVKESK. Trimming left V 3 bases short and J 3 bases short, with 10 bases between. Written as DNA, the CDR3 is TGTGCCAGCAGCCAGACTCGGGATACAGATACGCAGTATTTT. Translated, it gives CASSQTRDTDTQYF.

V gene TRBV7-8 combines with J gene TRBJ2-3, with 9 positions matching TRBD1. Looked up from germline, CDR1 is SGHVS and CDR2 is FQNEAQ. V lost 9 bases, J lost 4 bases, and 14 bases stayed unmatched. The CDR3 has 16 residues. CDR3 residues: CARSPVDRGIADTQYF. The CDR3 DNA reads as TGTGCCAGGAGCCCCGTTGACAGGGGGATCGCAGATACGCAGTATTTT. Variable domain in full (rest from reference TRBV7-8 and TRBJ2-3): GAGVSQSPRYKVAKRGQDVALRCDPISGHVSLFWYQQALGQGPEFLTYFQNEAQLDKSGLPSDRFFAERPEGSVSTLKIQRTQQEDSAVYLCARSPVDRGIADTQYFGPGTRLTVL.

Turning to this clonotype: Since the CDR3 does not end with the conserved phenylalanine or tryptophan, this likely comes from a read error. The chain carries TRBV29-1 and TRBJ2-6; unclear D gene. The CDR3 spans 15 residues. V was trimmed by 5 bases and J by 4 bases, leaving 15 bases between them. In germline, CDR1 is SQVTM, CDR2 ANQGSEA. DNA for the CDR3: TGCAGCGTTCGCGTGGACGGCTCCGGGGCCAACGTCCTGACTTCC. Amino acid sequence: CSVRVDGSGANVLTS.

This clonotype was recorded at least ten times. The chain employs TRBV12-3 or TRBV12-4 and TRBJ2-5, with D tentatively TRBD1 (7 bases). The CDR3 length is 12 residues. The V and J ends lost 8 bases and 5 bases respectively, with 12 bases between them. DNA of the CDR3: TGTGCCAGCCGCAGGGGGGTGGAGACCCAGTACTTC. Encoded protein: CASRRGVETQYF.

Worth noting for this clonotype: The germline gene is not matched at one end of the junction; a read error may be the cause. V usage is TRBV5-3 and J usage is TRBJ2-3; D remains unclear. TRBV5-3 is an open reading frame whose function is uncertain. The length of the CDR3 is 17 residues. CDR3 region: CAGSLATEGILTDTQYF. DNA of the CDR3: TGTGCCGGAAGCTTGGCAACCGAAGGAATTCTTACAGATACGCAATATTTT.

Of note for this clonotype: It may be a read error: a sequence one base away is much more abundant. This chain connects TRBV28 to TRBJ1-2; 7 bases align to TRBD1. Germline V lookup: CDR1 MDHEN, CDR2 SYDVKM. The length of the CDR3 is 14 residues. DNA of the CDR3: TGTGTCAGCAGTTTTCCCACAGGGGACTATGGCTACACCTTC. Translating it yields CVSSFPTGDYGYTF.

As regards this clonotype: One base away lies a much larger clone, so this may be a sequencing read error. The rearrangement links TRBV30 to TRBJ2-7, with D uncertain. The CDR3 has 13 amino acids. V was trimmed by 0 bases and J by 6 bases, leaving 12 bases between them. The V gene's germline CDR1 is GTSNPN and CDR2 SVGIG (reference sequence). In DNA, the CDR3 is TGTGCCTGGAGTGTATGGCTCACGGGCGAGCAGTACTTC. Amino acids: CAWSVWLTGEQYF.

The CDR3 coding sequence is TGTGCCAGAGGTTTAGCGGGAGGACACTCCTACGAGCAGTACTTC. Residues: CARGLAGGHSYEQYF. The chain links TRBV6-2 or TRBV6-3 to TRBJ2-7; 10 nucleotides match TRBD2. The CDR3 consists of 15 residues. Unmatched junction bases numbered 8, after V lost 9 bases and J lost 0 bases. Germline CDR1 and CDR2: MNHEY and SVGEGT.

Notes on this clonotype: Compared with germline, one end of the junction differs, possibly owing to a read error. This chain uses TRBV11-2 with TRBJ2-3; 9 bases are a match to TRBD2. In germline, CDR1 is SGHAT, CDR2 FQNNGV. The CDR3 extends over 15 amino acids. This chain's CDR3 is CASSLMRGGTDTRYF. The CDR3 DNA reads as TGTGCCAGTAGCTTAATGCGGGGGGGCACAGATACGCGGTACTTT.

Regarding this clonotype: The junction departs from the called germline gene at one end, perhaps through a read error. The chain joins TRBV29-1 to TRBJ2-7; TRBD1 agrees at 11 bases. Germline loops: CDR1 SQVTM, CDR2 ANQGSEA. The CDR3 is 14 amino acids. The chain's CDR3 is CSAQDRGRASDQYF. The DNA for the CDR3 is TGTAGCGCGCAGGACAGGGGGCGTGCCTCGGACCAGTACTTC.

Notes on this clonotype: An end of the junction differs from the germline gene, which may be a read error. Here the CDR3 DNA reads TGCGCCATCAGTGACGTGGCGGGAGGGTCCACAGATACGCAGCATTTT. Amino acid sequence: CAISDVAGGSTDTQHF. The chain joins TRBV6-4 to TRBJ2-3; D remains unclear. TRBJ1-5 explains the end of the DNA better; the J call may be wrong. The length of the CDR3 is 16 residues. Germline V gives CDR1 MRHNA, CDR2 SNTAGT.

This clonotype is labeled as medium-sized (0.01 to 0.1%). The rearrangement joins TRBV4-2 to TRBJ2-1; 9 bases match TRBD2. CDR1 LGHNA and CDR2 YNFKEQ come from the germline V gene. The CDR3 is made up of 17 amino acids. Trimming at V came to 0 bases and at J to 4 bases, leaving 7 bases not matched to a gene. CDR3 DNA: TGTGCCAGCAGCCAAGATTCCCTAGCGGGAACGTACAATGAGCAGTTCTTC. Residues: CASSQDSLAGTYNEQFF.

This rearrangement joins TRBV5-1 to TRBJ2-2; the D gene is possibly TRBD2 (6 bases). CDR1 is SGHRS, CDR2 YFSETQ, per germline. This CDR3 spans 16 amino acids. Trimming left V 9 bases short and J 2 bases short, with 20 bases between. Here the CDR3 reads CANTRMGLTNTGELFF. CDR3 nucleotides: TGCGCCAACACCCGAATGGGACTGACTAACACCGGGGAGCTGTTTTTT.

As to this clonotype: A single base separates this from a much larger clone, so it may be a read error. The chain carries TRBV28 and TRBJ2-3; TRBD2 aligns across 9 bases. Trimming took 4 bases from V and 8 from J; bases not matched to a gene: 7. CDR3 length: 14 amino acids. Germline CDR1 and CDR2: MDHEN and SYDVKM. CDR3 in DNA: TGTGCCAGCAGTTCCGGACTAGCGAGAGCTACGCAGTATTTT. Residues: CASSSGLARATQYF.